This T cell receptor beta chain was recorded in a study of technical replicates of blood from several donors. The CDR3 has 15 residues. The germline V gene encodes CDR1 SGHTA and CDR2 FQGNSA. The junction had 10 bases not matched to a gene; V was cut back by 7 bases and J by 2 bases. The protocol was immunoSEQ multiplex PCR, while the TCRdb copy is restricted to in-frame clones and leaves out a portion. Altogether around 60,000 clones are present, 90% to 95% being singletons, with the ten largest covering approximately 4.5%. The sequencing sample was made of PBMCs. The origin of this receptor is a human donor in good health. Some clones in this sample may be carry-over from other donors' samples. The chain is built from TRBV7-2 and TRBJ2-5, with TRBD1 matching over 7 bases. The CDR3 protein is CASNRGSLRQETQYF. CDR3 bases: TGTGCCAGCAACAGGGGATCCCTTAGACAAGAGACCCAGTACTTC. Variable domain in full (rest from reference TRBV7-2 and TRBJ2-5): GAGVSQSPSNKVTEKGKDVELRCDPISGHTALYWYRQSLGQGLEFLIYFQGNSAPDKSGLPSDRFSAERTGGSVSTLTIQRTQQEDSAVYLCASNRGSLRQETQYFGPGTRLLVL.